This is a list of T cell receptor beta chains from one sample in a study of CD8 T cells in ankylosing spondylitis. TCRdb itself ran the 5' RACE reads through MiXCR, one entry per CDR3 protein. The repertoire holds 100,000 to 150,000 distinct CDR3 sequences, with approximately 9.7% as singletons. Input material: blood, either unsorted or a sorted T cell fraction (not recorded which). The receptors derive from a male donor with ankylosing spondylitis or in good health (not recorded which). Both conserved end residues are part of each CDR3. The D gene is left open where the match is weak. A row's size may be missing; if present it is once, few, many or a size class.

j_gene: TRBJ2-7
d_gene: TRBD2
abundance: many
v_gene: TRBV20-1
CDR3nt: TGCAGTGCTAGTTTAGCGGGAGGCCCAGGGTACTTC
CDR3aa: CSASLAGGPGYF

j_gene: TRBJ1-2
d_gene: TRBD1
abundance: few
v_gene: TRBV28
CDR3nt: TGTGCCAGCAGTTCCACCGGGACAGGGTCTCATGGCTACACCTTC
CDR3aa: CASSSTGTGSHGYTF

j_gene: TRBJ2-2
d_gene: -
abundance: many
v_gene: TRBV20-1
CDR3nt: TGCAGTGCTAGAGATCGGGGGCGCGGCACCGGGGAGCTGTTTTTT
CDR3aa: CSARDRGRGTGELFF

j_gene: TRBJ2-3
d_gene: -
abundance: many
v_gene: TRBV15
CDR3nt: TGTGCCACCAGTTTCGGCACAGATACGCAGTATTTT
CDR3aa: CATSFGTDTQYF

j_gene: TRBJ2-7
d_gene: TRBD1
abundance: many
v_gene: TRBV11-2
CDR3nt: TGTGCCAGCAGCTTAGGACAGGGCAGGGAGTCCTACGAGCAGTACTTC
CDR3aa: CASSLGQGRESYEQYF

j_gene: TRBJ1-5
d_gene: -
abundance: many
v_gene: TRBV7-2
CDR3nt: TGTGCCAGCAGCGATCCGAATCAGCCCCAGCATTTT
CDR3aa: CASSDPNQPQHF

j_gene: TRBJ2-1
d_gene: TRBD2
abundance: -
v_gene: TRBV7-2
CDR3nt: TGTGCCAGCAGCGAACTAGCGGGGCCTCTCAATGAGCAGTTCTTC
CDR3aa: CASSELAGPLNEQFF

j_gene: TRBJ2-7
d_gene: -
abundance: few
v_gene: TRBV20-1
CDR3nt: TGCAGTGCTAGGCCCCCGAGGGTGGGTTACGAGCAGTACTTC
CDR3aa: CSARPPRVGYEQYF

j_gene: TRBJ2-7
d_gene: -
abundance: -
v_gene: TRBV7-9
CDR3nt: TGTGCCAGCAGCCTAACCGGGGGAGCCTACGAGCAGTACTTC
CDR3aa: CASSLTGGAYEQYF

j_gene: TRBJ2-1
d_gene: TRBD2
abundance: few
v_gene: TRBV20-1
CDR3nt: TGCAGTGCTAGCATTCTAGCGGGTTACAATGAGCAGTTCTTC
CDR3aa: CSASILAGYNEQFF

j_gene: TRBJ2-3
d_gene: -
abundance: many
v_gene: TRBV5-1
CDR3nt: TGCGCCAGCAGTTCGGACACCAGCACAGATACGCAGTATTTT
CDR3aa: CASSSDTSTDTQYF

j_gene: TRBJ2-2
d_gene: TRBD2
abundance: many
v_gene: TRBV20-1
CDR3nt: TGCAGTGCTAGAGATCGGCTAGCGGGAGACACCGGGGAGCTGTTTTTT
CDR3aa: CSARDRLAGDTGELFF

j_gene: TRBJ2-5
d_gene: -
abundance: many
v_gene: TRBV5-1
CDR3nt: TGCGCCAGCAGCTTGGCCGGGACTTTACAAGAGACCCAGTACTTC
CDR3aa: CASSLAGTLQETQYF

j_gene: TRBJ1-2
d_gene: -
abundance: many
v_gene: TRBV4-3
CDR3nt: TGCGCCAGCAGGGGAGTAAACTATGGCTACACCTTC
CDR3aa: CASRGVNYGYTF

j_gene: TRBJ2-7
d_gene: -
abundance: many
v_gene: TRBV7-2
CDR3nt: TGTGCCAGCAGCGTAGCAACTATGCTCGAGCAGTACTTC
CDR3aa: CASSVATMLEQYF

j_gene: TRBJ1-1
d_gene: TRBD1
abundance: -
v_gene: TRBV9
CDR3nt: TGTGCCAGCAGCGTCCTAGGGGGCCCTGAAGCTTTCTTT
CDR3aa: CASSVLGGPEAFF

j_gene: TRBJ2-3
d_gene: TRBD2
abundance: many
v_gene: TRBV6-1
CDR3nt: TGTGCCAGCAGTGCCCTAGCGGGAGGGCCATTCTCCGGCACAGATACGCAGTATTTT
CDR3aa: CASSALAGGPFSGTDTQYF

j_gene: TRBJ2-1
d_gene: TRBD2
abundance: many
v_gene: TRBV20-1
CDR3nt: TGCAGTGCTTTTAGCGGGAGGGGGAACAATGAGCAGTTCTTC
CDR3aa: CSAFSGRGNNEQFF

j_gene: TRBJ2-2
d_gene: -
abundance: few
v_gene: TRBV20-1
CDR3nt: TGCAGTGCTCTACATGACATCTACACCGGGGAGCTGTTTTTT
CDR3aa: CSALHDIYTGELFF

j_gene: TRBJ2-3
d_gene: TRBD1
abundance: many
v_gene: TRBV5-1
CDR3nt: TGCGCCAGCAGCTCAGACAGGGGCACAGATACGCAGTATTTT
CDR3aa: CASSSDRGTDTQYF

j_gene: TRBJ2-7
d_gene: -
abundance: many
v_gene: TRBV11-2
CDR3nt: TGTGCCAGCAGCTTAGGGGAAGGCCCCCCCTACGAGCAGTACTTC
CDR3aa: CASSLGEGPPYEQYF

j_gene: TRBJ2-5
d_gene: -
abundance: -
v_gene: TRBV7-2
CDR3nt: TGTGCCAGCAGCGCACTAGCTCTGGGGAAAGAGACCCAGTACTTC
CDR3aa: CASSALALGKETQYF

j_gene: TRBJ1-6
d_gene: -
abundance: many
v_gene: TRBV28
CDR3nt: TGTGCCAGCAGCTCGGGACCGCTACTTAATTCACCCCTCCACTTT
CDR3aa: CASSSGPLLNSPLHF

j_gene: TRBJ2-7
d_gene: TRBD2
abundance: many
v_gene: TRBV9
CDR3nt: TGTGCCAGCAGCGTTAGCGGGAGTGACGACGAGCAGTACTTC
CDR3aa: CASSVSGSDDEQYF

j_gene: TRBJ2-5
d_gene: -
abundance: many
v_gene: TRBV7-9
CDR3nt: TGTGCCAGCAGCTTAAGGCAAGAGACCCAGTACTTC
CDR3aa: CASSLRQETQYF

j_gene: TRBJ1-5
d_gene: -
abundance: many
v_gene: TRBV12-3/TRBV12-4
CDR3nt: TGTGCCAGCAGCCCTACTGACACAAATCAGCCCCAGCATTTT
CDR3aa: CASSPTDTNQPQHF

j_gene: TRBJ1-2
d_gene: TRBD1
abundance: -
v_gene: TRBV20-1
CDR3nt: TGCAGTGCTAGAGATCCTGGGACAGGGATCTATGGCTACACCTTC
CDR3aa: CSARDPGTGIYGYTF

j_gene: TRBJ2-3
d_gene: -
abundance: many
v_gene: TRBV6-5
CDR3nt: TGTGCCAGCAGTTACTTGCCTGGGTGGGTCACAGATACGCAGTATTTT
CDR3aa: CASSYLPGWVTDTQYF

j_gene: TRBJ2-1
d_gene: -
abundance: many
v_gene: TRBV29-1
CDR3nt: TGCAGCGTTGGTCCGGGAGTGGCTTGGAATGAGCAGTTCTTC
CDR3aa: CSVGPGVAWNEQFF

j_gene: TRBJ2-6
d_gene: TRBD1
abundance: -
v_gene: TRBV6-2/TRBV6-3
CDR3nt: TGTGCCAGCAGTTACGACCAAGACAGGGAATTTGGTGGGGCCAACGTCCTGACTTTC
CDR3aa: CASSYDQDREFGGANVLTF

j_gene: TRBJ2-3
d_gene: TRBD2
abundance: many
v_gene: TRBV20-1
CDR3nt: TGCAGTGCTAGCCATTTCGGGAGGGCAAGCACAGATACGCAGTATTTT
CDR3aa: CSASHFGRASTDTQYF

j_gene: TRBJ2-1
d_gene: TRBD1
abundance: many
v_gene: TRBV20-1
CDR3nt: TGCAGTGCTAGACCAGGGGGCTCCTACAATGAGCAGTTCTTC
CDR3aa: CSARPGGSYNEQFF

j_gene: TRBJ1-1
d_gene: TRBD1
abundance: -
v_gene: TRBV5-1
CDR3nt: TGCGCCAGCAGCCTGGGACAGCCGAACACTGAAGCTTTCTTT
CDR3aa: CASSLGQPNTEAFF

j_gene: TRBJ2-5
d_gene: TRBD2
abundance: many
v_gene: TRBV6-2/TRBV6-3
CDR3nt: TGTGCCAGCAGAGATGACAGTCGGGGGGTGTCACAAGAGACCCAGTACTTC
CDR3aa: CASRDDSRGVSQETQYF

j_gene: TRBJ2-1
d_gene: TRBD2
abundance: -
v_gene: TRBV20-1
CDR3nt: TGCAGTGCTAGAGGACTAGCGGTTGGTTACAATGAGCAGTTCTTC
CDR3aa: CSARGLAVGYNEQFF

j_gene: TRBJ2-3
d_gene: -
abundance: few
v_gene: TRBV5-1
CDR3nt: TGCGCCAGCAGCGTCTCGTTCACAGATACGCAGTATTTT
CDR3aa: CASSVSFTDTQYF

j_gene: TRBJ2-3
d_gene: TRBD1
abundance: few
v_gene: TRBV6-5
CDR3nt: TGTGCCAGCAGTAACACCCGGGGACAGGGCACAGATACGCAGTATTTT
CDR3aa: CASSNTRGQGTDTQYF

j_gene: TRBJ1-6
d_gene: -
abundance: many
v_gene: TRBV11-2
CDR3nt: TGTGCCAGCAGCTTAGGCTCAAATAATTCACCCCTCCACTTT
CDR3aa: CASSLGSNNSPLHF

j_gene: TRBJ2-3
d_gene: -
abundance: many
v_gene: TRBV7-2
CDR3nt: TGTGCCAGCAGCGTACAGGGACTAAAGGGCACAGATACGCAGTATTTT
CDR3aa: CASSVQGLKGTDTQYF

j_gene: TRBJ2-4
d_gene: TRBD1
abundance: few
v_gene: TRBV13
CDR3nt: TGTGCCAGCAGCCCCCGGGACAGCAAAAACATTCAGTACTTC
CDR3aa: CASSPRDSKNIQYF

j_gene: TRBJ1-5
d_gene: TRBD1
abundance: many
v_gene: TRBV12-3/TRBV12-4
CDR3nt: TGTGCCAGCACCTCGACAGGGAACAATCAGCCCCAGCATTTT
CDR3aa: CASTSTGNNQPQHF

j_gene: TRBJ2-1
d_gene: -
abundance: -
v_gene: TRBV9
CDR3nt: TGTGCCAGCAGCGCCTCAAGAACCTACAATGAGCAGTTCTTC
CDR3aa: CASSASRTYNEQFF

j_gene: TRBJ2-6
d_gene: -
abundance: few
v_gene: TRBV20-1
CDR3nt: TGCAGTGCTAGAGCGTATGGGGGGCAACCTTTTGGGGCCAACGTCCTGACTTTC
CDR3aa: CSARAYGGQPFGANVLTF